This T cell receptor (beta chain) was sequenced in a study of CD8 T cells in ankylosing spondylitis (dated by TCRdb to about 2017). Notes on the research overall: The study set out to find disease-linked TCR variants by profiling T cell receptor beta repertoires in ankylosing spondylitis patients and healthy donors. The full study cohort was made up of over 20 ankylosing spondylitis patients and about a hundred healthy donors. Peripheral blood was sampled, and synovial fluid was additionally collected from ankylosing spondylitis patients. Beyond this particular receptor, the publication reports: Some motif variants were previously reported in synovial fluid and blood of reactive arthritis patients, suggesting common disease-initiation mechanisms. A CD8+ phenotype was shown by the disease-linked clones, which were found at relatively low frequencies in peripheral blood. A TCR beta motif of 8 or 9 highly homologous amino acid variants appeared characteristic of blood from ankylosing spondylitis patients. Significant enrichment of the disease-linked clones was reported in matched synovial fluid samples from ankylosing spondylitis patients.

This clonotype has more than one count but fewer than ten. What this receptor recognizes is not known. No much larger clone exists at a distance of one base, and base qualities are not known. For sequencing, an Illumina HiSeq 2500 was employed. TCR beta libraries were prepared by quantitative 5'-RACE with molecular barcodes. As for the authors' bioinformatics: Disease-linked TCR variants were identified with a new computational method built on a probabilistic model of VDJ rearrangement. TCRdb took the public reads, trimmed them with fastp at Q25, ran MiXCR for clone calling and kept in-frame beta chains. Here each entry gathers all rows of one CDR3 protein and keeps the most common genes and DNA. What appears here as the V and J calls and clone size reflects TCRdb's work, not the paper's. Counted in this sample were a few hundred thousand distinct CDR3 sequences; approximately 20% of them appeared once. Jointly, the top ten make up about a third of the sample.

The junction shows trimming of 4 bases on V and 8 bases on J, and the gene matches do not reach 9 bases of it. CDR1 and CDR2 (SGHVS, FQNEAQ) derive from the germline V gene. Inclusive of the bounding cysteine and phenylalanine, the CDR3 is 15 residues long. Only CDR3 DNA is held: 45 bases, read in frame from base 1. Recombination linked TRBV7-8 to TRBJ2-1, with 9 bases matching TRBD2. Sequenced material: blood, either unsorted or a sorted T cell fraction (not recorded which). This receptor was obtained from a male donor with ankylosing spondylitis or in good health (not recorded which). The CDR3 region reads CASSYGLASGDEQFF. The DNA sequence is given as TGTGCCAGCAGCTACGGACTAGCTAGCGGGGATGAGCAGTTCTTC.